These 5 T cell receptor beta chains were all obtained from the same sample, sequenced in a study of blood T cell repertoires in COVID-19. The method was immunoSEQ multiplex PCR; TCRdb's version includes in-frame clones alone and lacks a portion of them. The sample gives approximately 300,000 clones, roughly 90% of which show up once; 1.8% is in the top ten. The sequencing sample was made of peripheral blood. The origin of the receptors is a young woman with COVID-19, enrolled during active disease.

This clone was observed a single time. The J gene is TRBJ1-6, the V gene TRBV25-1; D might be TRBD1 (5 bases). This CDR3 spans 13 amino acids. Trimming cost V 3 bases and J 14 bases, with 14 bases left between them. Germline V CDR1 and CDR2: MGHDK, SYGVNS. In DNA form, the CDR3 reads TGTGCCAGCAGTGATCGGGAGTTAGGGGCCCTCCACTTT. It encodes CASSDRELGALHF.

This rearrangement joins TRBV7-8 to TRBJ1-4, with TRBD1 as a possible D gene (6 bases). The CDR3 totals 16 residues. CDR1 is SGHVS and CDR2 is FQNEAQ in the germline V gene. The germline V and J ends were trimmed by 2 bases and 6 bases, with 16 bases remaining between them. The CDR3 here is CASSLKWYREDEKLFF. For the CDR3, the DNA is TGTGCCAGCAGCTTAAAGTGGTACAGGGAAGATGAAAAACTGTTTTTT.

The CDR3 DNA follows: TGTGCCAGCTCACTAACAGGGGGCTATCAGCCCCAGCATTTT. This gives the protein CASSLTGGYQPQHF. The genes are TRBV18 and TRBJ1-5; TRBD1 matches 9 bases. V lost 4 bases, J lost 5 bases, and 3 bases stayed unmatched. There are 14 residues in the CDR3. Germline V gene data show CDR1 as KGHSH and CDR2 as LQKENI. Complete variable domain (other parts from reference TRBV18 and TRBJ1-5): NAGVMQNPRHLVRRRGQEARLRCSPMKGHSHVYWYRQLPEEGLKFMVYLQKENIIDESGMPKERFSAEFPKEGPSILRIQQVVRGDSAAYFCASSLTGGYQPQHFGDGTRLSIL.

This chain uses TRBV15 with TRBJ1-2; D is unresolved. Germline-derived CDR1 and CDR2 are LNHNV and YYDKDF (reference sequence). Deletions cut 2 bases from V and 4 bases from J, with 5 bases between. The CDR3 spans 12 residues. The CDR3 DNA reads as TGTGCCACCAGCAGACTCCGCTATGGCTACACCTTC. It yields the protein CATSRLRYGYTF. Looking up the rest from reference TRBV15 and TRBJ1-2 gives the full variable domain: DAMVIQNPRYQVTQFGKPVTLSCSQTLNHNVMYWYQQKSSQAPKLLFHYYDKDFNNEADTPDNFQSRRPNTSFCFLDIRSPGLGDTAMYLCATSRLRYGYTFGSGTRLTVV.

This chain links TRBV6-4 with TRBJ1-1; 9 bases map to TRBD1. CDR3 length: 17 residues. Trimming removed 2 bases from V and 7 bases from J; junction bases left unmatched: 14. Germline V gene data show CDR1 as MRHNA and CDR2 as SNTAGT. The CDR3 DNA sequence: TGTGCCAGCAGTGACCTCACCCGAGGACAGGGGAGTTATGAAGCTTTCTTT. Amino acids: CASSDLTRGQGSYEAFF.